This is a list of T cell receptor beta chains from one sample in a study of blood T cell repertoires in COVID-19. Libraries were prepared by immunoSEQ multiplex PCR; TCRdb keeps only in-frame clonotypes and omits some of them. The sample yields 150,000 to 200,000 clones, about 90% seen once. Sequenced: PBMCs or T cells enriched from blood (not recorded which). The receptors shown here come from a human donor with acute COVID-19. The donor label of this sample is uncertain. CDR3s include the opening cysteine and the closing phenylalanine or tryptophan. D genes are given only for firm matches. The size entry is marked missing in some rows and otherwise reads once, few, many or a size class.

TRBD1,few,TRBJ1-4,TRBV7-9,TGTGCCAGCAGCCCCGGACAGGGTAATGAAAAACTGTTTTTT,CASSPGQGNEKLFF
TRBD1,-,TRBJ1-5,TRBV29-1,TGCAGCGTTGGATGGGACAGCCATAGCAATCAGCCCCAGCATTTT,CSVGWDSHSNQPQHF
-,once,TRBJ2-3,TRBV7-2,TGTGCCAGCAGCTCCCTCCTAAACACAGATACGCAGTATTTT,CASSSLLNTDTQYF
TRBD1,-,TRBJ2-2,TRBV18,TGTGCCAGCTCAGAACAAGACAGGGACACCGGGGAGCTGTTTTTT,CASSEQDRDTGELFF
TRBD1,-,TRBJ1-6,TRBV4-2,TGTGCCAGCAGCCAAGGGACAGGGACAAATTCACCCCTCCACTTT,CASSQGTGTNSPLHF
-,-,TRBJ2-1,TRBV30,TGTGCCTGGAGCCTACGGGGTGAGCAGTTCTTC,CAWSLRGEQFF
-,-,TRBJ2-7,TRBV12-3/TRBV12-4,TGTGCCAGCAGTTTAGGAGGGATCTACGAGCAGTACTTC,CASSLGGIYEQYF
TRBD2,few,TRBJ2-7,TRBV5-1,TGCGCCAGCACCTCCCGAGGGAGGGCCTCGGTTGACGAGCAGTACTTC,CASTSRGRASVDEQYF
-,-,TRBJ1-2,TRBV27,TGTGCCAGCAGTTATATCCCCTCTAACTATGGCTACACCTTC,CASSYIPSNYGYTF
-,-,TRBJ2-2,TRBV6-6,TGTGCCAGCAGGGAACGGAGAGGAGGGACCGGGGAGCTGTTTTTT,CASRERRGGTGELFF
TRBD1,-,TRBJ1-6,TRBV5-1,TGCGCCAGCAGCTTGGAGGGGTCAGGGGGGTACGGGACACCCCTCCACTTT,CASSLEGSGGYGTPLHF
-,-,TRBJ2-3,TRBV11-2,TGTGCCAGCAGCCCGACAGGAGATACGCAGTATTTT,CASSPTGDTQYF
-,-,TRBJ2-5,TRBV2,TGTGCCAGCAGTGAAGCCGGTTCCAAAGAGACCCAGTACTTC,CASSEAGSKETQYF
TRBD1,few,TRBJ2-3,TRBV2,TGTGCCAGCAGTGATGGGACAGGGATCCCCCTCGGAGATACGCAGTATTTT,CASSDGTGIPLGDTQYF
-,once,TRBJ2-3,TRBV5-8,TGTGCCAACCGGAGGGGGCGCCTGGGGGATACGCAGTATTTT,CANRRGRLGDTQYF
-,-,TRBJ1-2,TRBV6-4,-,CASSDSIPFWTRPGVGYTF
-,-,TRBJ2-1,TRBV10-3,TGTGCCATCAGTCCGGGGGAGAGCTCCTACAATGAGCAGTTCTTC,CAISPGESSYNEQFF
TRBD1,-,TRBJ2-1,TRBV14,TGTGCCAGCAGCCAAAGGGACAGGGGCTACAATGAGCAGTTCTTC,CASSQRDRGYNEQFF
TRBD1,-,TRBJ2-1,TRBV5-6,TGTGCCAGCAGCCCCTGGACAGGGGTAGTTTATGAGCAGTTCTTC,CASSPWTGVVYEQFF
TRBD1,-,TRBJ2-7,TRBV5-4,TGTGCCAGCAGTGCGGACAGGGGGCCTTCCTACGAGCAGTACTTC,CASSADRGPSYEQYF
-,-,TRBJ2-2,TRBV30,TGTGCCTGGAGACAAAACACCGGGGAGCTGTTTTTT,CAWRQNTGELFF
TRBD1,-,TRBJ1-2,TRBV29-1,TGCAGCGTTGAACGGGACAGGGACTATGGCTACACCTTC,CSVERDRDYGYTF
-,-,TRBJ1-2,TRBV5-8,TGTGCCAGCAGCCCCCACGGCGAGACAGCTAACTATGGCTACACCTTC,CASSPHGETANYGYTF
-,-,TRBJ1-5,TRBV24-1,TGTGCCACCCCGGAGGGATATAGCAATCAGCCCCAGCATTTT,CATPEGYSNQPQHF